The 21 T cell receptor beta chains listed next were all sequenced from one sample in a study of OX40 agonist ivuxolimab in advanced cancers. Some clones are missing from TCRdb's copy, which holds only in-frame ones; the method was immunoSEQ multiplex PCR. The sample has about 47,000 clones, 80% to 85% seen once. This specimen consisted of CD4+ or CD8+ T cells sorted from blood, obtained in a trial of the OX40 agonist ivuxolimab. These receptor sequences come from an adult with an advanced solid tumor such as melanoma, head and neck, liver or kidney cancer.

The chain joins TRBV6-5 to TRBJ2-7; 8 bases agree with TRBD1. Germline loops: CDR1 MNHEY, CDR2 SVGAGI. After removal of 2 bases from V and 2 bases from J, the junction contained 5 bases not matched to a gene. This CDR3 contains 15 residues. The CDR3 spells CASSYGGQGAYEQYF. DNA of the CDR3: TGTGCCAGCAGTTACGGAGGACAGGGAGCCTACGAGCAGTACTTC.

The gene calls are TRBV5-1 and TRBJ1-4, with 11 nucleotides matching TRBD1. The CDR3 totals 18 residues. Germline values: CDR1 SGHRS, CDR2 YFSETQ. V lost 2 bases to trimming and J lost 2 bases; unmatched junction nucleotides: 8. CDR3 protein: CASSLLPGQGVTNEKLFF. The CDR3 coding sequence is TGCGCCAGCAGCTTACTACCGGGACAGGGGGTTACTAATGAAAAACTGTTTTTT.

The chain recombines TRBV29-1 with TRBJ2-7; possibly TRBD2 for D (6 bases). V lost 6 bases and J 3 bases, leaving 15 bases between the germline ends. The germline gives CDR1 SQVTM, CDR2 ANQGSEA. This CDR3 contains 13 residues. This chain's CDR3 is CSVEPDGSYEQYF. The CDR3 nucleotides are TGCAGCGTCGAACCGGACGGGAGCTACGAGCAGTACTTC.

This CDR3 reads CASSRTGRVYGYTF. The DNA for the CDR3 is TGTGCCAGCAGTCGGACAGGGCGCGTCTATGGCTACACCTTC. The chain recombines TRBV28 with TRBJ1-2; 8 bases are shared with TRBD1. Germline CDR1 MDHEN, CDR2 SYDVKM. This CDR3 has 14 amino acids. V gave up 5 bases and J gave up 4 bases; unmatched junction bases: 6.

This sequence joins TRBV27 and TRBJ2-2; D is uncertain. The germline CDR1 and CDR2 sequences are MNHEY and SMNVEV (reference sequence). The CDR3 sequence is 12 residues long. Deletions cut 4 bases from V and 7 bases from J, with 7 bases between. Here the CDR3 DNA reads TGTGCCAGCAGTTCATCCGTCGGGGAGCTGTTTTTT. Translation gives CASSSSVGELFF.

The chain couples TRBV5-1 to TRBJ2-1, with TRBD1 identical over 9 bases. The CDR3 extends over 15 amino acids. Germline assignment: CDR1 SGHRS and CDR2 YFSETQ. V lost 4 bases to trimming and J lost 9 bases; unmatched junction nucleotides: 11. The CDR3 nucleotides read TGCGCCAGCAGCCGAGACGGGACAGGGAGGGGTGAGCAGTTCTTC. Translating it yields CASSRDGTGRGEQFF. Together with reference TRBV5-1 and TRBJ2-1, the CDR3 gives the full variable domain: KAGVTQTPRYLIKTRGQQVTLSCSPISGHRSVSWYQQTPGQGLQFLFEYFSETQRNKGNFPGRFSGRQFSNSRSEMNVSTLELGDSALYLCASSRDGTGRGEQFFGPGTRLTVL.

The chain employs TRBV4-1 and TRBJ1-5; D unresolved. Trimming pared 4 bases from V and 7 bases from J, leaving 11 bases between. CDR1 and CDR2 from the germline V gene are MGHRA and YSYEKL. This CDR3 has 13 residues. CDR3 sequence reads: CASSPVIRQPQHF. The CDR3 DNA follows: TGCGCCAGCAGCCCCGTCATTAGACAGCCCCAGCATTTT.

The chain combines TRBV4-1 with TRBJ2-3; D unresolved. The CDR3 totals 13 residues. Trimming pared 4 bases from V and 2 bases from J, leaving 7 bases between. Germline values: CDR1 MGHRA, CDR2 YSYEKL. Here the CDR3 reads CASSLPATDTQYF. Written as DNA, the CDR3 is TGCGCCAGCAGCCTCCCGGCCACAGATACGCAGTATTTT.

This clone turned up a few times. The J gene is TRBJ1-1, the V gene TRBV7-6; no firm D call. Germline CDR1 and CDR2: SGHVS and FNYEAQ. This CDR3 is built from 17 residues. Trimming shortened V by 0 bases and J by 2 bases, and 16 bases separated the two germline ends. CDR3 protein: CASSLAIKEGLNTEAFF. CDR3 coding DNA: TGTGCCAGCAGCTTAGCGATAAAAGAAGGCTTAAACACTGAAGCTTTCTTT.

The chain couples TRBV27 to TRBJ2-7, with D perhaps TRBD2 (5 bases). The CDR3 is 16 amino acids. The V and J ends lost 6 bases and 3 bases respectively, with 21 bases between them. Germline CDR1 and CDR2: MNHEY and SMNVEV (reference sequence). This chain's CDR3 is CASSWETATSYYEQYF. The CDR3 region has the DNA TGTGCCAGCAGCTGGGAGACGGCTACTTCATACTACGAGCAGTACTTC.

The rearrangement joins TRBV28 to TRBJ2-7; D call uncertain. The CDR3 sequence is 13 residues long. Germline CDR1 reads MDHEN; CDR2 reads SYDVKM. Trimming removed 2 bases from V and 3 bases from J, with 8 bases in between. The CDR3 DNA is TGTGCCAGCAGTTTAAAAGACGGCTACGAGCAGTACTTC. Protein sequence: CASSLKDGYEQYF.

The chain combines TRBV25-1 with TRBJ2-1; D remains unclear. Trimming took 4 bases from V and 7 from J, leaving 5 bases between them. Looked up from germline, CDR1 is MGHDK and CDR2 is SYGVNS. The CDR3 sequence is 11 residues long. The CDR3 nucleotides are TGTGCCAGCAGTGTGGGTAATGAGCAGTTCTTC. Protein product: CASSVGNEQFF.

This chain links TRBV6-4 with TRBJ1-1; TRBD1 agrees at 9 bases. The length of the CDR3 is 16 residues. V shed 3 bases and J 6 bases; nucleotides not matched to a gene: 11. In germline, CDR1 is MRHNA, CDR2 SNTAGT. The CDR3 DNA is TGTGCCAGCAGTGATGGCTTGGGACAGGGCAGGGCTGAAGCTTTCTTT. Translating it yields CASSDGLGQGRAEAFF.

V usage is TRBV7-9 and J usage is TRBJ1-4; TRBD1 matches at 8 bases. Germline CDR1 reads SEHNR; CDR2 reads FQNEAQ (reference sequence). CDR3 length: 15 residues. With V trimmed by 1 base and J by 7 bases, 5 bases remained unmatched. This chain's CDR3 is CASSLEAGGGEKLFF. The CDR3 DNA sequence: TGTGCCAGCAGCTTAGAGGCAGGGGGCGGTGAAAAACTGTTTTTT.

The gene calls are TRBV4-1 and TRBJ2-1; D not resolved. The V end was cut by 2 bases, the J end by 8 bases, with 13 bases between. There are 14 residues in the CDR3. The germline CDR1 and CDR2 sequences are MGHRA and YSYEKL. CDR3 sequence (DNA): TGCGCCAGCAGCCAAATCCGCCCGGGCGATGAGCAGTTCTTC. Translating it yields CASSQIRPGDEQFF.

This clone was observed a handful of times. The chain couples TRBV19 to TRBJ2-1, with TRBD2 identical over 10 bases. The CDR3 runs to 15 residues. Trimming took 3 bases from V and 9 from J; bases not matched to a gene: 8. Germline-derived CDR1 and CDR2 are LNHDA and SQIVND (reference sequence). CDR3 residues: CASSIMSGGAVEQFF. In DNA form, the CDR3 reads TGTGCCAGTAGTATCATGAGCGGGGGGGCGGTTGAGCAGTTCTTC.

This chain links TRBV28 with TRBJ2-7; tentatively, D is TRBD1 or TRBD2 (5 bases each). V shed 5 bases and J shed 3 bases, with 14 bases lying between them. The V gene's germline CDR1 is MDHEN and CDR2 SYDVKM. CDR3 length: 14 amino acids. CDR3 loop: CASSHRDGFYEQYF. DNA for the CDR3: TGTGCCAGCAGTCACCGGGACGGATTCTACGAGCAGTACTTC.

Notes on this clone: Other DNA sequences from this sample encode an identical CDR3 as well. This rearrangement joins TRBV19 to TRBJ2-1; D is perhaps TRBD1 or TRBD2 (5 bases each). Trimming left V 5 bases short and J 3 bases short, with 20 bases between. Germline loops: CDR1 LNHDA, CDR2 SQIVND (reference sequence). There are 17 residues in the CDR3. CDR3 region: CASSVTAGDLLYNEQFF. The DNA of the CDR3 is TGTGCCAGTAGTGTTACTGCCGGGGACCTACTCTACAATGAGCAGTTCTTC.

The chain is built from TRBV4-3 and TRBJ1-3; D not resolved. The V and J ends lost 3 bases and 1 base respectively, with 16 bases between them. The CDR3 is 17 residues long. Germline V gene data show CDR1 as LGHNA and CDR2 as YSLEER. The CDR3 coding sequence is TGCGCCAGCAGCCAGACTGAAGTTAGGAAGTCTGGAAACACCATATATTTT. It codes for CASSQTEVRKSGNTIYF.

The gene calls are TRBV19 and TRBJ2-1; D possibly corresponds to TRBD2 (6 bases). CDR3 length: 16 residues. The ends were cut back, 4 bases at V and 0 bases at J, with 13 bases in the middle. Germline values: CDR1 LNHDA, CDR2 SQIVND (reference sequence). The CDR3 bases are TGTGCCAGTAGTACCGGAGGGGCGAGCTCCTACAATGAGCAGTTCTTC. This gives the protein CASSTGGASSYNEQFF.

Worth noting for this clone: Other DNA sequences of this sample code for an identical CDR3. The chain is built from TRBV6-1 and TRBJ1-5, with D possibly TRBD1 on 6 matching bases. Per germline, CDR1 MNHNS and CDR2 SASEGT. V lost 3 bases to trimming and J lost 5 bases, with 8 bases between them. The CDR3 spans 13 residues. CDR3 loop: CASSEDSHQPQHF. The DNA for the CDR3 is TGTGCCAGCAGTGAGGACAGTCATCAGCCCCAGCATTTT.